The 3 T cell receptor beta chains presented below share a single source sample, sequenced in a study of blood T cell repertoires in COVID-19. The protocol was immunoSEQ multiplex PCR, while the TCRdb copy is restricted to in-frame clones and leaves out a portion. This sample has over 40,000 clones; 92% occur once, and the top ten carry approximately 12%. The sequenced material came from peripheral blood. The receptors originated from a human donor in a cohort sampled during active COVID-19.

This clone was found once. The chain has TRBV5-4 and TRBJ1-2; the D gene is possibly TRBD1 (6 bases). CDR1 is SGHNT and CDR2 is YYREEE in the germline V gene (reference sequence). Trimming cost V 1 base and J 7 bases, with 14 bases left between them. The CDR3 loop spans 14 amino acids. CDR3 nucleotide sequence: TGTGCCAGCAGCTTGACCGGGACACGCGGTGGCTACACCTTC. Translated: CASSLTGTRGGYTF.

The chain has TRBV7-2 and TRBJ1-5; TRBD1 might be the D (6 bases). V shed 1 base and J shed 5 bases, with 15 bases lying between them. Germline V gives CDR1 SGHTA, CDR2 FQGNSA. This CDR3 is 16 amino acids long. CDR3 sequence: CASSLGGTTTYQPQHF. CDR3 in DNA: TGTGCCAGCAGCTTAGGGGGGACAACGACCTATCAGCCCCAGCATTTT. Full variable domain (missing parts from reference TRBV7-2 and TRBJ1-5): GAGVSQSPSNKVTEKGKDVELRCDPISGHTALYWYRQSLGQGLEFLIYFQGNSAPDKSGLPSDRFSAERTGGSVSTLTIQRTQQEDSAVYLCASSLGGTTTYQPQHFGDGTRLSIL.

The count of this clone is one. The chain joins TRBV9 to TRBJ2-7; 8 nucleotides line up with TRBD1. Germline V gives CDR1 SGDLS, CDR2 YYNGEE. Germline trimming cut 3 bases from V and 3 bases from J; bases unmatched to any gene: 5. This CDR3 is built from 14 residues. CDR3 residues: CASSAGQGDYEQYF. CDR3 sequence (DNA): TGTGCCAGCAGCGCCGGACAGGGTGACTACGAGCAGTACTTC. The complete variable domain, with remaining parts taken from reference TRBV9 and TRBJ2-7, reads DSGVTQTPKHLITATGQRVTLRCSPRSGDLSVYWYQQSLDQGLQFLIQYYNGEERAKGNILERFSAQQFPDLHSELNLSSLELGDSALYFCASSAGQGDYEQYFGPGTRLTVT.